This T cell receptor beta chain emerged from a study of post-analysis software for immune sequencing data. Study results and limitations: Four to six TRBV segments were significantly more frequent in patients than in controls. TRBV5-6, TRBV5-1 and TRBV20-1 were among these segments.

Unique molecular identifiers were carried by the TCR beta cDNA libraries. TCRdb reanalysed the PCR reads using MiXCR and keeps one entry per CDR3 protein. The repertoire includes 450,000 to 650,000 distinct CDR3 sequences, roughly 47% of them detected once, and under 2% sits in the top ten. With regard to this clonotype: Its antigen is still unknown.

Trimming took 4 bases from V and 8 from J; bases not matched to a gene: 9. From germline, CDR1 is SEHNR and CDR2 FQNEAQ (reference sequence). CDR3 length: 15 residues. The rearrangement links TRBV7-9 to TRBJ1-2; TRBD1 matches at 11 bases. Sequencing used blood. The TCR comes from a girl between 10 and 17 years old with multiple sclerosis. The DNA of the CDR3 is TGTGCCAGCAGCTCCTTCCGGGACAGGGGGAGAGGCTACACCTTC. The encoded protein is CASSSFRDRGRGYTF.